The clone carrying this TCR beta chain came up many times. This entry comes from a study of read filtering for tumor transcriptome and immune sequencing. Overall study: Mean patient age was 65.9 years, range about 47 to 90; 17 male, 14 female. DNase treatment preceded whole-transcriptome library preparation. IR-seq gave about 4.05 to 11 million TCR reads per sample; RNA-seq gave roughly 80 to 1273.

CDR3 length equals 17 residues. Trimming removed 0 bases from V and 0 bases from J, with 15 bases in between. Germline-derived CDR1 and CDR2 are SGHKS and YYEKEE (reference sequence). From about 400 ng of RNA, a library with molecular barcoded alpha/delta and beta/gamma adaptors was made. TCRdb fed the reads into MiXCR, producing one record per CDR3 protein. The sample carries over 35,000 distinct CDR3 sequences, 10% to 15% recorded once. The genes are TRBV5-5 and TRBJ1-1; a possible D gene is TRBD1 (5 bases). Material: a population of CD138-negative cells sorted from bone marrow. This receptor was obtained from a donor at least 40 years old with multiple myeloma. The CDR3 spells CASSLVVGPVMNTEAFF. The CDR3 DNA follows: TGTGCCAGCAGCTTGGTTGTGGGGCCGGTTATGAACACTGAAGCTTTCTTT.